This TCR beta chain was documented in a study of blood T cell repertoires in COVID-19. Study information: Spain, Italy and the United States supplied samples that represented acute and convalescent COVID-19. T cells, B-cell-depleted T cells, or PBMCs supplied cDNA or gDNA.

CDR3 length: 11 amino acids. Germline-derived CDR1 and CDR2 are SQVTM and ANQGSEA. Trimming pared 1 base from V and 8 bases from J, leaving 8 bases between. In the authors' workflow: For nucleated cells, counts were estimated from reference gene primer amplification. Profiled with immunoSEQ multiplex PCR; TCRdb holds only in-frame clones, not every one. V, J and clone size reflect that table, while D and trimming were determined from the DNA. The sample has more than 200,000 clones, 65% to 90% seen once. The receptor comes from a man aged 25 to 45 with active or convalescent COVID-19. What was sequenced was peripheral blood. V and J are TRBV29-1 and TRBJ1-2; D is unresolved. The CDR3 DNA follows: TGCAGCGTTGAAGTTGGAGGCGGCTACACCTTC. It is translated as CSVEVGGGYTF.